This entry concerns a single T cell receptor beta chain. As yet, its antigen is unknown. The table came from immunoSEQ multiplex PCR; TCRdb's copy has only in-frame clones and leaves some out. The sample yields roughly 29,000 clones, less than 90% seen once. Time point specified: peripheral blood 6 weeks after treatment start. Germline CDR1 and CDR2: LGHNA and YSLEER. The length of the CDR3 is 13 residues. Trimming cost V 4 bases and J 1 base, with 7 bases left between them. The source of the sample is a study of PD-L1 blockade in urothelial cancer. Overall study: Men with urothelial cancer arising in the bladder made up about 85% of the roughly 29 patients. General study results and limits: More expansion of tumor-associated blood clones, seen at 3 weeks, marked durable-benefit patients.

The chain links TRBV4-3 to TRBJ1-2; D uncertain. This TCR was recovered from a man aged 65 to 85 with urothelial cancer. The specimen was PBMCs, collected around atezolizumab (anti-PD-L1) treatment. The CDR3 sequence is CASSPQVNYGYTF. CDR3 sequence (DNA): TGCGCCAGCAGCCCCCAGGTTAACTATGGCTACACCTTC.